This T cell receptor beta chain stems from a study of kidney transplant recipient with SARS-CoV-2 infection. One entry per CDR3 protein results from TCRdb running MiXCR on the reads. The sample holds 200,000 to 250,000 distinct CDR3 sequences, around 26% seen once. This CDR3 spans 13 amino acids. Looked up from germline, CDR1 is SGHRS and CDR2 is YFSETQ. Of note for this clonotype: One end of the junction does not line up with germline, which may come from a read error.

The rearrangement links TRBV5-1 to TRBJ2-2; D possibly corresponds to TRBD2 (5 bases). Sequencing used a blood sample, obtained at baseline and between days 110 and 120 from a kidney transplant recipient. The sequence was collected from a male patient aged 30 to 40 who had COVID-19 and was a kidney transplant recipient. The graft donor may be the source of some T cells. CDR3 protein: CASRDGNTWELFF. The CDR3 DNA sequence: TGCGCCAGCAGAGACGGGAACACCTGGGAGCTGTTTTTT.